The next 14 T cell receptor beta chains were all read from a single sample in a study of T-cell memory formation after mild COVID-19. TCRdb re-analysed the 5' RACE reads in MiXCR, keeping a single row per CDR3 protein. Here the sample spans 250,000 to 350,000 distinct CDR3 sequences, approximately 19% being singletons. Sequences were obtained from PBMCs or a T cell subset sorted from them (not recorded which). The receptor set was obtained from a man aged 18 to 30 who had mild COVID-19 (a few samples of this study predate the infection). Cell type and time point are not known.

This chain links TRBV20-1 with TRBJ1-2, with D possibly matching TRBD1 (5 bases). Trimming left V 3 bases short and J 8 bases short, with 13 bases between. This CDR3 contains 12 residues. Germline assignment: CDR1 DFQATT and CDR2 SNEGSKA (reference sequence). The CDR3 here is CSARKGLGGYTF. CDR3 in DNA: TGCAGTGCTAGGAAGGGGTTGGGGGGCTACACCTTC.

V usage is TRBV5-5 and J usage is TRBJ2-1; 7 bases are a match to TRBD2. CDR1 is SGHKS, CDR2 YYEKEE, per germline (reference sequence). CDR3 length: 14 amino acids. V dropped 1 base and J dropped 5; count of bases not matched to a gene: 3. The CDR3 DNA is TGTGCCAGCAGCTTGTGGGGGGGGAACAATGAGCAGTTCTTC. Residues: CASSLWGGNNEQFF.

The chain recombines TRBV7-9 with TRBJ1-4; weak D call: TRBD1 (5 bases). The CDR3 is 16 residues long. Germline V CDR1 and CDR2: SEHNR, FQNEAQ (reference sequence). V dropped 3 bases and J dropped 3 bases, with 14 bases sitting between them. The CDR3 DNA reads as TGTGCCAGCAGCTTGGGCCAGGGTATTGCTAATGAAAAACTGTTTTTT. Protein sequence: CASSLGQGIANEKLFF.

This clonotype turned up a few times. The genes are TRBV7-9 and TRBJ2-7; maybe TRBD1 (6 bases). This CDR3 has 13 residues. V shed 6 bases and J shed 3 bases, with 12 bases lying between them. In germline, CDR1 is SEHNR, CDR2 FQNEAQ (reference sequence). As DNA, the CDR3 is TGTGCCAGCAGGAGGGACACTCACTACGAGCAGTACTTC. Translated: CASRRDTHYEQYF.

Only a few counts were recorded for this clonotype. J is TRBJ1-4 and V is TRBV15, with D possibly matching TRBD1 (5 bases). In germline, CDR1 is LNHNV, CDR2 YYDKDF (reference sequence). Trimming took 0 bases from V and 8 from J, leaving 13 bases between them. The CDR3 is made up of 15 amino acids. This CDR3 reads CATSRELGPSEKLFF. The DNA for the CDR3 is TGTGCCACCAGCAGAGAGCTGGGGCCCTCAGAAAAACTGTTTTTT. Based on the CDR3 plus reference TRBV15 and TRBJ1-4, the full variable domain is DAMVIQNPRYQVTQFGKPVTLSCSQTLNHNVMYWYQQKSSQAPKLLFHYYDKDFNNEADTPDNFQSRRPNTSFCFLDIRSPGLGDTAMYLCATSRELGPSEKLFFGSGTQLSVL.

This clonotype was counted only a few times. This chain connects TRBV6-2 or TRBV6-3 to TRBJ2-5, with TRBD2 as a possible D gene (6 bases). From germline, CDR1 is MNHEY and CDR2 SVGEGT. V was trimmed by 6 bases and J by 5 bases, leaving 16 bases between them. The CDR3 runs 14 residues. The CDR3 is CASSKGTAPETQYF. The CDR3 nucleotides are TGTGCCAGCAGCAAGGGGACTGCGCCCGAGACCCAGTACTTC.

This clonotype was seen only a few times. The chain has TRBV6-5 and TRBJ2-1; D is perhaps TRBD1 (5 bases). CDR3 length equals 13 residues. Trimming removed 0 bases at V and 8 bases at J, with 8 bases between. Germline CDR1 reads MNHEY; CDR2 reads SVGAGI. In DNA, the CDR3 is TGTGCCAGCAGTTACTCCAGGGTACATGAGCAGTTCTTC. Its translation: CASSYSRVHEQFF.

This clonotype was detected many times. The CDR3 loop reads CASSQETANEKLFF. DNA for the CDR3: TGTGCCAGCAGCCAAGAGACAGCTAATGAAAAACTGTTTTTT. The rearrangement uses TRBV4-2 and TRBJ1-4; possible D gene TRBD1, 5 bases. This CDR3 has 14 amino acids. The germline CDR1 and CDR2 sequences are LGHNA and YNFKEQ. The V end lost 0 bases, the J end lost 3 bases, and 5 bases lay between the germline ends.

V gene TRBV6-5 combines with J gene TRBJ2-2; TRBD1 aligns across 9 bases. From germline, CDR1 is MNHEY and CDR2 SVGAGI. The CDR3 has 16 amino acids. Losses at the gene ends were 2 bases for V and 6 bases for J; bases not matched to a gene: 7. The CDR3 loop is CASSYTSRTGAGELFF. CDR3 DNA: TGTGCCAGCAGTTACACAAGTAGGACAGGGGCCGGGGAGCTGTTTTTT.

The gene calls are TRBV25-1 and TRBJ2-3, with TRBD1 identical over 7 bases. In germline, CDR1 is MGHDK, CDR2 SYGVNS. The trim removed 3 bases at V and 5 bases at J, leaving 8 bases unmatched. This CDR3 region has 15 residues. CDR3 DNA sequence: TGTGCCAGCAGTGATTCGAAGGGGGCCCAAGATACGCAGTATTTT. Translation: CASSDSKGAQDTQYF. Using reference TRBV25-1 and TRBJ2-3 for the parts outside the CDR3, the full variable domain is EADIYQTPRYLVIGTGKKITLECSQTMGHDKMYWYQQDPGMELHLIHYSYGVNSTEKGDLSSESTVSRIRTEHFPLTLESARPSHTSQYLCASSDSKGAQDTQYFGPGTRLTVL.

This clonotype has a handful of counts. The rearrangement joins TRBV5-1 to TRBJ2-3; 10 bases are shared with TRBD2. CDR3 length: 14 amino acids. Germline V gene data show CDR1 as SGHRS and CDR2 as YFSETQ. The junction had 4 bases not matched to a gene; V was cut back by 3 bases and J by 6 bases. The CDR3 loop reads CASSWSGGVDTQYF. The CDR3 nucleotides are TGCGCCAGCAGCTGGAGCGGGGGGGTCGATACGCAGTATTTT.

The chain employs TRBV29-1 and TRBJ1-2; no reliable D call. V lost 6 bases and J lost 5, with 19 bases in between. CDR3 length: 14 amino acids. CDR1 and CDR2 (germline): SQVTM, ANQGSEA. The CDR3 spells CSVAGGGASYGYTF. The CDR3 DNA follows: TGCAGCGTCGCGGGAGGCGGAGCATCGTATGGCTACACCTTC.

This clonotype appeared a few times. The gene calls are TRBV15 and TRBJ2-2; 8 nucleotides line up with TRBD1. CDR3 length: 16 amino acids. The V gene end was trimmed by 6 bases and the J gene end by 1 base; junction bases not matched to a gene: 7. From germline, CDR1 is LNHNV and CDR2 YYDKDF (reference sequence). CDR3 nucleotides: TGTGCCACCAGAGAGACCGGGACAGGGAACACCGGGGAGCTGTTTTTT. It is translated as CATRETGTGNTGELFF.

CDR3 residues: CASFPLGMGTEAFF. The CDR3 DNA is TGTGCCAGCTTCCCCCTCGGGATGGGGACTGAAGCTTTCTTT. The genes are TRBV18 and TRBJ1-1; D is ambiguous. From germline, CDR1 is KGHSH and CDR2 LQKENI. This CDR3 is 14 amino acids long. The V gene lost 7 bases and the J gene lost 5 bases, with 17 bases spanning the gap.